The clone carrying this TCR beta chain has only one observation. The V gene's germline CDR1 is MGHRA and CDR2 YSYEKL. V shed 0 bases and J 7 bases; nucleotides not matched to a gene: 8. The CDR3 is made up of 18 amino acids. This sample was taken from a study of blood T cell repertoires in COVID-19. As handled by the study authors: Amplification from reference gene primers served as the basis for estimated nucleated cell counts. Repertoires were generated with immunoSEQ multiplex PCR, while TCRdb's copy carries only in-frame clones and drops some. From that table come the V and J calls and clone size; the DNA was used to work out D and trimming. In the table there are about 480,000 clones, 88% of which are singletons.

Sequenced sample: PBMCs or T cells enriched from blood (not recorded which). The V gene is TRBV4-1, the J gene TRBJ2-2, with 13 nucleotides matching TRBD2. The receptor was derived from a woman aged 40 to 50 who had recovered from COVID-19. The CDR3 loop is CASSQDPGLAGVDGELFF. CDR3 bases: TGCGCCAGCAGCCAAGATCCCGGACTAGCGGGAGTTGACGGGGAGCTGTTTTTT.